The 15 T cell receptor beta chains given below trace back to one sample, sequenced in a study of cytomegalovirus exposure and HLA in healthy donors. 13 Jbeta primers and 60 Vbeta primers were used for the PCR. Sequencing used immunoSEQ multiplex PCR; TCRdb keeps in-frame clones, though not all of them. The sample has about 85,000 clones; 80% are singletons. The sample was PBMCs. The source of these receptors is a woman aged 50 to 60 in good health and CMV-seropositive.

The chain joins TRBV19 to TRBJ1-5; TRBD1 is a possible D gene (5 bases). V lost 1 base to trimming and J lost 6 bases, with 16 bases between them. The CDR3 contains 16 residues. Germline V gene lookup returns CDR1 LNHDA and CDR2 SQIVND (reference sequence). The CDR3 protein is CASSIVGGTATQPQHF. The CDR3 DNA reads TGTGCCAGTAGTATAGTCGGGGGTACCGCTACTCAGCCCCAGCATTTT. The whole variable domain, filled in from reference TRBV19 and TRBJ1-5, reads DGGITQSPKYLFRKEGQNVTLSCEQNLNHDAMYWYRQDPGQGLRLIYYSQIVNDFQKGDIAEGYSVSREKKESFPLTVTSAQKNPTAFYLCASSIVGGTATQPQHFGDGTRLSIL.

Only one count was recorded for this clone. V gene TRBV5-1 combines with J gene TRBJ1-5; TRBD1 matches 8 bases. V lost 0 bases and J lost 1; bases outside the gene matches: 0. The length of the CDR3 is 15 residues. Germline CDR1 is SGHRS and CDR2 is YFSETQ. CDR3 in DNA: TGCGCCAGCAGCTTGGGACAGGGGAGCAATCAGCCCCAGCATTTT. Amino acid sequence: CASSLGQGSNQPQHF. Combining the CDR3 with reference TRBV5-1 and TRBJ1-5 gives the whole variable domain KAGVTQTPRYLIKTRGQQVTLSCSPISGHRSVSWYQQTPGQGLQFLFEYFSETQRNKGNFPGRFSGRQFSNSRSEMNVSTLELGDSALYLCASSLGQGSNQPQHFGDGTRLSIL.

V gene TRBV14 combines with J gene TRBJ1-2, with TRBD1 matching over 7 bases. Per germline, CDR1 SGHDN and CDR2 FVKESK. There are 13 residues in the CDR3. The CDR3 reads CVLRGDRSSFYTF. CDR3 nucleotides: TGTGTCTTAAGGGGGGACAGAAGTTCCTTCTACACCTTC.

V and J are TRBV5-1 and TRBJ1-5, with a tentative D call TRBD1 (5 bases). Trimming took off 4 bases at V and 9 bases at J, with 20 bases between the two ends. Germline CDR1 and CDR2: SGHRS and YFSETQ. The CDR3 covers 15 residues. The CDR3: CASSRTGGSERPQHF. The CDR3 coding sequence is TGCGCCAGCAGCCGCACCGGGGGGTCTGAGCGGCCCCAGCATTTT.

The V gene is TRBV21-1, the J gene TRBJ2-7; whether TRBD1, the table's D call, matches the DNA was not checked. TRBV21-1 has pseudogene status. The CDR3 runs 18 residues. CDR3 sequence (DNA): TGTGCCAGCAGCAGCGCCTGGGGACAGGCCGTAGGATCCTACGAGCAGTACTTC. Amino acid sequence: CASSSAWGQAVGSYEQYF.

The chain joins TRBV7-9 to TRBJ2-1; 12 bases line up with TRBD2. Trimming cost V 1 base and J 6 bases; bases outside gene matches: 10. The CDR3 has 18 residues. Per germline, CDR1 SEHNR and CDR2 FQNEAQ (reference sequence). The CDR3 here is CASSLVFRGTSGSNEQFF. CDR3 sequence (DNA): TGTGCCAGCAGCTTAGTCTTTAGGGGGACTAGCGGGTCCAATGAGCAGTTCTTC.

The V call is TRBV7-3, the J call TRBJ1-6, with a tentative D call TRBD1 (6 bases). The CDR3 covers 15 residues. Germline V gene data show CDR1 as SGHTA and CDR2 as FQGTGA. V lost 2 bases, J lost 10 bases, and 15 bases lay in between. DNA for the CDR3: TGTGCCAGCAGCTTATTTCCAGGGGTAGGATCACCCCTCCACTTT. Translated, it gives CASSLFPGVGSPLHF.

The chain joins TRBV5-1 to TRBJ1-3; the D is unclear. Trimming stripped 1 base from V and 0 bases from J, with 8 bases between. CDR1 is SGHRS and CDR2 is YFSETQ in the germline V gene. CDR3 length equals 15 residues. The CDR3 DNA reads TGCGCCAGCAGCTTGAACGCAGTCTCTGGAAACACCATATATTTT. It translates to CASSLNAVSGNTIYF.

This clone was seen a handful of times. V usage is TRBV18 and J usage is TRBJ2-7; a possible D gene is TRBD1 (5 bases). In germline, CDR1 is KGHSH, CDR2 LQKENI. This CDR3 spans 13 amino acids. V lost 5 bases, J lost 0 bases, and 8 bases lay in between. CDR3 nucleotides: TGTGCCAGCTCAGGGGCTACCTCCTACGAGCAGTACGTC. Residues: CASSGATSYEQYV.

V usage is TRBV25-1 and J usage is TRBJ2-7; D unclear. Germline CDR1 MGHDK, CDR2 SYGVNS. V lost 9 bases to trimming and J lost 3 bases, with 12 bases between them. The CDR3 totals 12 residues. CDR3 DNA: TGTGCCAGTCCGCATCCGAACTACGAGCAGTACGTC. Its translation: CASPHPNYEQYV.

With regard to this clone: The junction does not match germline at one end; this may be a read error. The chain is built from TRBV7-9 and TRBJ1-2; TRBD1 matches at 8 bases. This CDR3 has 15 residues. Looked up from germline, CDR1 is SEHNR and CDR2 is FQNEAQ (reference sequence). The CDR3 region is CSSSLVAGGASGYTF. The CDR3 nucleotides are TGTTCCAGCAGCTTAGTGGCAGGGGGCGCGAGTGGCTACACCTTC. The variable domain in full, with the rest retrieved from reference TRBV7-9 and TRBJ1-2, is DTGVSQNPRHKITKRGQNVTFRCDPISEHNRLYWYRQTLGQGPEFLTYFQNEAQLEKSRLLSDRFSAERPKGSFSTLEIQRTEQGDSAMYLCSSSLVAGGASGYTFGSGTRLTVV.

J is TRBJ2-1 and V is TRBV18; the match to TRBD2 covers 7 bases. This CDR3 spans 16 amino acids. The ends lost 3 bases at V and 2 bases at J; junction bases unmatched: 7. The V gene's germline CDR1 is KGHSH and CDR2 LQKENI. CDR3 amino acids: CASSPPGRFPYNEQFF. The CDR3 DNA follows: TGTGCCAGCTCACCGCCCGGGAGGTTTCCCTACAATGAGCAGTTCTTC.

The chain couples TRBV7-6 to TRBJ1-1; D may be TRBD1 (6 bases). Per germline, CDR1 SGHVS and CDR2 FNYEAQ. This CDR3 contains 16 residues. Trimming pared 5 bases from V and 0 bases from J, leaving 16 bases between. The CDR3 bases are TGTGCCAGCAGCCCCTATCCGGGGGGGCTGAACACTGAAGCTTTCTTT. It codes for CASSPYPGGLNTEAFF.

This clone occurred once. This rearrangement joins TRBV6-1 to TRBJ1-6; perhaps TRBD1 as D (5 bases). The CDR3 covers 12 residues. V was trimmed by 4 bases and J by 9 bases, leaving 7 bases between them. Germline V gene sequence: CDR1 MNHNS, CDR2 SASEGT. The CDR3 DNA reads TGTGCCAGCAGTGTCAGGGTTTCACCCCTCCACTTT. Translation: CASSVRVSPLHF.

This chain connects TRBV11-1 to TRBJ2-2; 15 bases agree with TRBD2. V was clipped by 4 bases and J by 6 bases; unmatched bases: 12. The CDR3 spans 19 residues. CDR1 SGHAT and CDR2 FQDESV come from the germline V gene (reference sequence). The CDR3 is CASSYGLAGGPDASGELFF. The CDR3 nucleotides read TGTGCCAGCAGCTACGGACTAGCGGGAGGGCCCGACGCTTCCGGGGAGCTGTTTTTT.